Listed here are 25 T cell receptor beta chains from one sample, sequenced in a study of beta chain features in type 1 diabetes. Since all of the isolated RNA was reverse transcribed, expressed TCRB transcripts were what got sequenced. Repertoires were generated with immunoSEQ multiplex PCR, while TCRdb's copy carries only in-frame clones and drops some. The sample records about 340,000 clones, approximately 9.9% being singletons. Findings of the study overall: Moderate but significant shortening of TCRB CDR3s was recorded in all four CD4+ subsets from Type 1 diabetes patients.

Antigens for these TCRs are unknown. The specimen was central memory CD4+ T cells from blood. All receptors come from a man aged 25-40 years with type 1 diabetes.

The chain carries TRBV11-2 and TRBJ2-3; 8 bases fit TRBD2. Germline lookup yields CDR1 SGHAT and CDR2 FQNNGV. The CDR3 has 16 amino acids. V lost 7 bases and J lost 2; bases outside the gene matches: 11. The CDR3 sequence: CASTFSGGSHTDTQYF. The CDR3 nucleotides are TGTGCCAGCACCTTTTCGGGGGGGAGCCACACAGATACGCAGTATTTT. The full variable domain, its missing parts supplied by reference TRBV11-2 and TRBJ2-3, is EAGVAQSPRYKIIEKRQSVAFWCNPISGHATLYWYQQILGQGPKLLIQFQNNGVVDDSQLPKDRFSAERLKGVDSTLKIQPAKLEDSAVYLCASTFSGGSHTDTQYFGPGTRLTVL.

This chain joins TRBV28 and TRBJ1-2, with D perhaps TRBD1 (6 bases). CDR3 length: 17 residues. The V and J ends lost 3 bases and 0 bases respectively, with 17 bases between them. CDR1 and CDR2 from the germline V gene are MDHEN and SYDVKM. The CDR3 spells CASSFGGSFNPNYGYTF. The CDR3 DNA follows: TGTGCCAGCAGTTTTGGGGGCTCTTTTAATCCTAACTATGGCTACACCTTC.

The chain employs TRBV29-1 and TRBJ1-1; D not certain. CDR3 size: 12 residues. The V end lost 2 bases, the J end lost 5 bases, and 9 bases lay between the germline ends. From germline, CDR1 is SQVTM and CDR2 ANQGSEA. Here the CDR3 DNA reads TGCAGCGTTGAACCCCTATTGACTGAAGCTTTCTTT. This encodes CSVEPLLTEAFF.

This chain links TRBV28 with TRBJ2-2; 15 bases fit TRBD2. Germline V lookup: CDR1 MDHEN, CDR2 SYDVKM. Unmatched junction bases numbered 3, after V lost 5 bases and J lost 5 bases. CDR3 size: 16 residues. The CDR3 loop is CASSAGTSGGTGELFF. CDR3 sequence (DNA): TGTGCCAGCAGTGCCGGGACTAGCGGGGGGACCGGGGAGCTGTTTTTT. Full variable domain (missing parts from reference TRBV28 and TRBJ2-2): DVKVTQSSRYLVKRTGEKVFLECVQDMDHENMFWYRQDPGLGLRLIYFSYDVKMKEKGDIPEGYSVSREKKERFSLILESASTNQTSMYLCASSAGTSGGTGELFFGEGSRLTVL.

The rearrangement joins TRBV27 to TRBJ2-5; perhaps TRBD1 as D (6 bases). There are 14 residues in the CDR3. Trimming cost V 1 base and J 1 base, with 7 bases left between them. Germline loops: CDR1 MNHEY, CDR2 SMNVEV (reference sequence). In DNA, the CDR3 is TGTGCCAGCAGTTTATGGGGGCCCCAAGAGACCCAGTACTTC. This translates into CASSLWGPQETQYF.

This clone was observed a handful of times. The rearrangement joins TRBV29-1 to TRBJ2-5; D is possibly TRBD2 (5 bases). Looked up from germline, CDR1 is SQVTM and CDR2 is ANQGSEA. V was shortened by 4 bases and J by 3 bases, with 12 bases between the two germline ends. This CDR3 spans 13 amino acids. CDR3 loop: CSVGGNSEETQYF. The CDR3 region has the DNA TGCAGCGTTGGAGGGAACAGCGAAGAGACCCAGTACTTC.

V is TRBV28 and J is TRBJ2-1; tentative D call: TRBD2 (7 bases). V was clipped by 6 bases and J by 5 bases, with 20 bases between them. Germline V CDR1 and CDR2: MDHEN, SYDVKM. This CDR3 has 16 amino acids. The CDR3 DNA sequence: TGTGCCAGCAGGCCCGGCGGGACGGGGGGCAACAATGAGCAGTTCTTC. Residues: CASRPGGTGGNNEQFF.

With regard to this clone: Within the sample, other DNA sequences also encode this same CDR3. The CDR3 sequence is CASSESSNYGYTF. The CDR3 region has the DNA TGCGCCAGCAGTGAGTCTTCTAACTATGGCTACACCTTC. This rearrangement joins TRBV10-1 to TRBJ1-2; D not resolved. There are 13 residues in the CDR3. The V end was cut by 0 bases, the J end by 0 bases, with 2 bases between. Germline-derived CDR1 and CDR2 are WNHNN and SYGVQD (reference sequence).

A few counts support this clone. This may stem from a read error, because a much larger clone lies one nucleotide away. Other DNA sequences in this specimen translate into the identical CDR3. This chain joins TRBV4-3 and TRBJ1-4; the match to TRBD1 covers 7 bases. CDR3 length: 14 residues. Losses at the gene ends were 1 base for V and 4 bases for J; bases not matched to a gene: 0. Germline CDR1 LGHNA, CDR2 YSLEER. CDR3 bases: TGCGCCAGCAGCCAAGGACAGGGTAATGAAAAACTGTTTTTT. Its protein product is CASSQGQGNEKLFF.

This clone was counted a few times. The V gene is TRBV4-1, the J gene TRBJ2-1, with 7 bases that match TRBD2. J was trimmed by 2 bases and V by 0 bases; bases with no gene match: 4. This CDR3 region has 16 residues. Germline-derived CDR1 and CDR2 are MGHRA and YSYEKL. CDR3 nucleotides: TGCGCCAGCAGCCAAGAGGGGAGCGGGGCCTACAATGAGCAGTTCTTC. Its protein product is CASSQEGSGAYNEQFF.

This clone was seen a handful of times. The CDR3 sequence is CAISPTGEDQPQHF. The CDR3, as DNA: TGTGCCATCAGCCCGACAGGGGAGGATCAGCCCCAGCATTTT. The V gene is TRBV10-3, the J gene TRBJ1-5, with 8 bases aligning to TRBD1. CDR1 ENHRY and CDR2 SYGVKD come from the germline V gene. The CDR3 spans 14 residues. The trim removed 6 bases at V and 5 bases at J, leaving 6 bases unmatched.

The CDR3 DNA is TGTGCCAGCAGCTTGCGTTGGGGCGGGTACAATGAGCAGTTCTTC. Residues: CASSLRWGGYNEQFF. The V call is TRBV7-9, the J call TRBJ2-1, with D tentatively TRBD1 or TRBD2 (5 bases each). Germline values: CDR1 SEHNR, CDR2 FQNEAQ (reference sequence). Between the trimmed V and J ends, which lost 3 bases and 4 bases, there was a span of 13 bases. The CDR3 length is 15 residues.

The genes are TRBV7-9 and TRBJ2-7; the match to TRBD2 covers 8 bases. CDR1 is SEHNR, CDR2 FQNEAQ, per germline (reference sequence). Trimming at V came to 3 bases and at J to 2 bases, leaving 3 bases not matched to a gene. The CDR3 is made up of 14 amino acids. Here the CDR3 reads CASSFSAGAYEQYF. CDR3 coding DNA: TGTGCCAGCAGCTTCTCAGCGGGGGCCTACGAGCAGTACTTC.

V gene TRBV18 combines with J gene TRBJ1-2, with 7 bases aligning to TRBD1. Germline-derived CDR1 and CDR2 are KGHSH and LQKENI. Trimming cost V 3 bases and J 10 bases; bases outside gene matches: 8. The CDR3 has 13 residues. CDR3 residues: CASSPGEQGIYTF. Here the CDR3 DNA reads TGTGCCAGCTCACCGGGAGAACAGGGGATCTACACCTTC.

This clone turned up a few times. Additional DNA sequences in this sample encode the identical CDR3. V and J are TRBV5-6 and TRBJ2-3; 8 nucleotides align to TRBD1. The CDR3 covers 16 residues. V shed 1 base, J shed 3 bases, and the junction held 7 bases outside the gene matches. Germline assignment: CDR1 SGHDT and CDR2 YYEEEE. CDR3 region: CASSLLTGAGTDTQYF. The CDR3 DNA follows: TGTGCCAGCAGCTTGCTGACAGGGGCAGGAACAGATACGCAGTATTTT.

This clone appeared a few times. The same CDR3 can be traced to other DNA sequences in this sample. The chain uses TRBV18 and TRBJ2-7, with no clear D. Per the germline V gene, CDR1 is KGHSH and CDR2 is LQKENI. Between the trimmed V and J ends, which lost 3 bases and 0 bases, there was a span of 6 bases. This CDR3 contains 13 residues. The DNA of the CDR3 is TGTGCCAGCTCACCGACAAGCTCCTACGAGCAGTACTTC. This codes for CASSPTSSYEQYF. Supplemented by reference TRBV18 and TRBJ2-7, the full variable domain reads NAGVMQNPRHLVRRRGQEARLRCSPMKGHSHVYWYRQLPEEGLKFMVYLQKENIIDESGMPKERFSAEFPKEGPSILRIQQVVRGDSAAYFCASSPTSSYEQYFGPGTRLTVT.

The rearrangement links TRBV27 to TRBJ2-4; possibly TRBD1 or TRBD2 for D (5 bases each). The CDR3 sequence is 15 residues long. CDR1 is MNHEY and CDR2 is SMNVEV in the germline V gene (reference sequence). Trimming took 5 bases from V and 1 from J, leaving 12 bases between them. In DNA form, the CDR3 reads TGTGCCAGCAGTCGACAGCCGGGGGCCAAAAACATTCAGTACTTC. Translating it yields CASSRQPGAKNIQYF.

This sequence joins TRBV2 and TRBJ2-2; the D gene is possibly TRBD2 (5 bases). Germline V gene data show CDR1 as SNHLY and CDR2 as FYNNEI. The CDR3 length is 14 residues. V lost 3 bases and J 4 bases, leaving 9 bases between the germline ends. The DNA for the CDR3 is TGTGCCAGCAGTGAGATACGGGGCACCGGGGAGCTGTTTTTT. Translation: CASSEIRGTGELFF.

This clone showed up just a few times. This rearrangement joins TRBV14 to TRBJ2-1; D remains unclear. CDR3 length equals 12 residues. V was clipped by 1 base and J by 9 bases, with 7 bases between them. CDR1 and CDR2 from the germline V gene are SGHDN and FVKESK. The CDR3 sequence: CASSQAFGEQFF. In DNA, the CDR3 is TGTGCCAGCAGCCAAGCATTCGGTGAGCAGTTCTTC.

This clone was recorded at least ten times. The chain is built from TRBV2 and TRBJ2-7; 8 nucleotides align to TRBD2. Germline assignment: CDR1 SNHLY and CDR2 FYNNEI. The CDR3 totals 13 residues. Unmatched junction bases numbered 8, after V lost 7 bases and J lost 6 bases. Here the CDR3 reads CASTPPGGPEQYF. The CDR3 nucleotides read TGTGCCAGCACCCCCCCGGGGGGGCCCGAGCAGTACTTC.

This clone came up a few times. The chain recombines TRBV4-1 with TRBJ2-1, with 11 bases fitting TRBD1. The J segment lost 6 bases and the V segment lost 2 bases, leaving 6 bases of the junction unmatched. The CDR3 consists of 16 residues. Germline loops: CDR1 MGHRA, CDR2 YSYEKL. This CDR3 reads CASSQSDRGQVNEQFF. For the CDR3, the DNA is TGCGCCAGCAGCCAATCGGACAGGGGGCAGGTCAATGAGCAGTTCTTC.

This clone was found a few times. The chain is built from TRBV6-5 and TRBJ2-5; no clear D gene. Trimming cost V 0 bases and J 7 bases, with 6 bases left between them. In germline, CDR1 is MNHEY, CDR2 SVGAGI. CDR3 length equals 12 residues. CDR3 DNA: TGTGCCAGCAGTTACTCTTCGGGGACCCAGTACTTC. Translation gives CASSYSSGTQYF.

This clone was seen many times. The chain employs TRBV28 and TRBJ1-2, with TRBD1 identical over 7 bases. The V gene's germline CDR1 is MDHEN and CDR2 SYDVKM. After removal of 6 bases from V and 2 bases from J, the junction contained 3 bases not matched to a gene. The CDR3 spans 13 residues. The CDR3 bases are TGTGCCAGCAGAGACAGGGCCAACTATGGCTACACCTTC. Translation: CASRDRANYGYTF.

This clone showed up just a few times. This chain joins TRBV11-2 and TRBJ1-5; D not certain. Between the trimmed V and J ends, which lost 5 bases and 5 bases, there was a span of 13 bases. The CDR3 loop spans 14 amino acids. From germline, CDR1 is SGHAT and CDR2 FQNNGV. CDR3: CASSPSPRHQPQHF. The CDR3 DNA sequence: TGTGCCAGCAGCCCCTCGCCCCGGCATCAGCCCCAGCATTTT.

This clone was found a few times. This chain connects TRBV4-3 to TRBJ2-5; D uncertain. Germline V gives CDR1 LGHNA, CDR2 YSLEER. CDR3 length: 13 amino acids. V shed 1 base and J shed 3 bases, with 6 bases lying between them. This chain's CDR3 is CASSQGSKETQYF. CDR3 coding DNA: TGCGCCAGCAGCCAAGGGAGTAAAGAGACCCAGTACTTC.